The clone carrying this TCR beta chain is categorized as large. What it binds is not known. TCRdb keeps only in-frame clones here, not all; method: immunoSEQ multiplex PCR. The sample includes 1,300 to 1,500 clones, roughly 22% of them seen just once. V was cut by 2 bases and J by 0 bases, with 14 bases left in between. CDR1 is SGDLS and CDR2 is YYNGEE in the germline V gene. This CDR3 has 17 amino acids. This sample stems from a study of T cells in localized non-small cell lung cancer. Study outcomes and limitations: Clonality peaked in uninvolved adjacent lung rather than tumor. Appearance in adjacent lung was seen for a median around 58 of the top 100 tumor clones. Tumor samples were not multi-region, leaving intratumor heterogeneity unexcluded.

The sample here was lung tumor tissue, taken before any cancer treatment. J is TRBJ2-2 and V is TRBV9; TRBD2 might be the D (5 bases). The origin of this receptor is a female donor at least 60 years old with stage II squamous cell lung carcinoma. The CDR3 DNA reads TGTGCCAGCAGCGTCCGGTGGGAGTCTTCGAACACCGGGGAGCTGTTTTTT. It codes for CASSVRWESSNTGELFF.